Following are 26 T cell receptor beta chains from one sample sequenced in a study of blood T cell repertoires in COVID-19. TCRdb's copy holds only in-frame clones and misses some; the assay was immunoSEQ multiplex PCR. The sample shows about 23,000 clones, roughly 90% of them seen only once. The sample taken for sequencing was peripheral blood. The receptors originated from a human donor with acute or convalescent COVID-19. The donor label of this sample is uncertain.

CDR3 protein: CASSLGNLDRKETQYF. The CDR3 DNA follows: TGTGCCAGCAGCTTAGGCAACCTGGACAGAAAAGAGACCCAGTACTTC. The chain carries TRBV11-2 and TRBJ2-5, with D maybe TRBD1 (6 bases). Trimming cost V 1 base and J 3 bases, with 15 bases left between them. Germline-derived CDR1 and CDR2 are SGHAT and FQNNGV. This CDR3 is built from 16 residues.

The genes are TRBV29-1 and TRBJ2-1; 11 nucleotides align to TRBD1. The trim removed 5 bases at V and 7 bases at J, leaving 7 bases unmatched. Per germline, CDR1 SQVTM and CDR2 ANQGSEA. The CDR3 is made up of 14 amino acids. CDR3 protein: CSVLTGTGGNEQFF. For the CDR3, the DNA is TGCAGCGTTTTAACGGGGACAGGGGGGAATGAGCAGTTCTTC.

The rearrangement links TRBV3-1 (or the pseudogene TRBV3-2) to TRBJ1-2; TRBD1 might be the D (6 bases). V was pared by 0 bases and J by 6 bases, with 20 bases between. The CDR3 is 17 amino acids. Germline assignment: CDR1 LGHDT and CDR2 YNNKEL (reference sequence). This CDR3 reads CASSQDSLGWTEDGYTF. The CDR3 nucleotides read TGTGCCAGCAGCCAAGATAGCCTTGGTTGGACAGAAGATGGCTACACCTTC.

This chain links TRBV3-1 (or the pseudogene TRBV3-2) with TRBJ2-7, with 8 bases that match TRBD2. V trimming: 8 bases; J trimming: 4 bases; junction bases outside the gene matches: 10. Germline V CDR1 and CDR2: LGHDT, YNNKEL (reference sequence). This CDR3 region has 14 residues. The CDR3 is CASVGGRTGYEQYF. CDR3 nucleotides: TGTGCCAGCGTCGGCGGGAGGACCGGTTACGAGCAGTACTTC.

This chain connects TRBV6-1 to TRBJ2-1, with TRBD2 identical over 7 bases. CDR3 length equals 15 residues. Per germline, CDR1 MNHNS and CDR2 SASEGT. J gave up 7 bases and V 1 base, and 7 bases lay outside the gene matches. The CDR3 loop reads CASSEGASGGNEQFF. The DNA of the CDR3 is TGTGCCAGCAGTGAAGGGGCTAGCGGAGGGAATGAGCAGTTCTTC.

This clone has a handful of counts. V gene TRBV25-1 combines with J gene TRBJ1-6; TRBD1 aligns across 9 bases. V lost 6 bases to trimming and J lost 9 bases; unmatched junction nucleotides: 6. Germline loops: CDR1 MGHDK, CDR2 SYGVNS. This CDR3 spans 14 amino acids. CDR3 region: CASSATGGGSPLHF. CDR3 bases: TGTGCCAGCAGCGCTACAGGGGGCGGTTCACCCCTCCACTTT.

The rearrangement uses TRBV5-6 and TRBJ1-1, with D maybe TRBD1 (6 bases). The CDR3 spans 14 residues. V dropped 5 bases and J dropped 3 bases, with 14 bases sitting between them. The germline CDR1 and CDR2 sequences are SGHDT and YYEEEE. CDR3 DNA sequence: TGTGCCAGCAGTAAAACAGGGATTCACACTGAAGCTTTCTTT. Translating it yields CASSKTGIHTEAFF. The variable domain in full, completed from reference TRBV5-6 and TRBJ1-1, reads DAGVTQSPTHLIKTRGQQVTLRCSPKSGHDTVSWYQQALGQGPQFIFQYYEEEERQRGNFPDRFSGHQFPNYSSELNVNALLLGDSALYLCASSKTGIHTEAFFGQGTRLTVV.

The chain couples TRBV6-5 to TRBJ1-2, with D maybe TRBD1 (5 bases). CDR3 size: 13 residues. V was trimmed by 6 bases and J by 2 bases, leaving 10 bases between them. Germline V CDR1 and CDR2: MNHEY, SVGAGI. CDR3 coding DNA: TGTGCCAGCAGGCCGACAGTGAACTATGGCTACACCTTC. Translated: CASRPTVNYGYTF.

This clone was detected a few times. V is TRBV30 and J is TRBJ1-1, with D possibly being TRBD1 (5 bases). Trimming stripped 4 bases from V and 4 bases from J, with 10 bases between. Germline lookup yields CDR1 GTSNPN and CDR2 SVGIG (reference sequence). This CDR3 has 12 residues. CDR3: CAWTGGGTEAFF. The CDR3 bases are TGTGCCTGGACCGGGGGGGGCACTGAAGCTTTCTTT.

The V and J genes are TRBV5-1 and TRBJ2-7; 10 nucleotides match TRBD1. This CDR3 comprises 14 residues. CDR1 is SGHRS and CDR2 is YFSETQ in the germline V gene. The V gene end was trimmed by 4 bases and the J gene end by 6 bases; junction bases not matched to a gene: 7. CDR3: CASSTGQGLSEQYF. CDR3 nucleotides: TGCGCCAGCAGCACGGGACAGGGGTTAAGCGAGCAGTACTTC.

The chain recombines TRBV15 with TRBJ2-2; tentatively, D is TRBD2 (6 bases). The CDR3 extends over 14 amino acids. Per germline, CDR1 LNHNV and CDR2 YYDKDF (reference sequence). The germline V and J ends were trimmed by 3 bases and 1 base, with 6 bases remaining between them. The CDR3 sequence is CATSREGNTGELFF. The CDR3 DNA follows: TGTGCCACCAGCAGGGAGGGGAACACCGGGGAGCTGTTTTTT.

The chain recombines TRBV19 with TRBJ1-5, with D perhaps TRBD1 (5 bases). This CDR3 is built from 13 residues. V lost 5 bases to trimming and J lost 5 bases, with 10 bases between them. Per germline, CDR1 LNHDA and CDR2 SQIVND (reference sequence). CDR3 in amino acids: CASSPGYYQPQHF. The CDR3 bases are TGTGCCAGTAGTCCAGGGTATTATCAGCCCCAGCATTTT.

The chain joins TRBV19 to TRBJ2-6; TRBD1 agrees at 7 bases. CDR3 size: 16 residues. V was clipped by 5 bases and J by 2 bases; unmatched bases: 6. Germline loops: CDR1 LNHDA, CDR2 SQIVND (reference sequence). CDR3 sequence: CASSFDREPGANVLTF. CDR3 DNA sequence: TGTGCCAGTAGTTTCGACAGGGAGCCTGGGGCCAACGTCCTGACTTTC.

The V gene is TRBV5-6, the J gene TRBJ1-2, with 11 nucleotides matching TRBD1. The CDR3 is 15 residues long. V dropped 4 bases and J dropped 4; count of bases not matched to a gene: 6. CDR1 is SGHDT and CDR2 is YYEEEE in the germline V gene. The CDR3 sequence is CASSSAGTGGYGYTF. In DNA, the CDR3 is TGTGCCAGCAGCAGCGCCGGGACAGGGGGCTATGGCTACACCTTC.

The chain recombines TRBV7-3 with TRBJ2-3; D remains unclear. Trimming left V 5 bases short and J 4 bases short, with 16 bases between. The germline V gene encodes CDR1 SGHTA and CDR2 FQGTGA. This CDR3 region has 15 residues. CDR3 protein: CASSPGMGAADTQYF. The CDR3 DNA sequence: TGTGCCAGCAGCCCGGGTATGGGTGCCGCAGATACGCAGTATTTT.

This clone was found a few times. This chain joins TRBV7-5 and TRBJ1-1; the DNA was not compared with TRBD1, the D call given in the table. TRBV7-5 is reported as a pseudogene. The CDR3 loop spans 18 amino acids. Here the CDR3 reads CARSSEGTGRYCVTEAFF. The CDR3 bases are TGTGCCAGAAGCTCAGAAGGGACAGGGCGCTACTGTGTCACTGAAGCTTTCTTT.

Here the CDR3 reads CASSQGLAGARFQFF. As DNA, the CDR3 is TGCGCCAGCAGCCAAGGGCTAGCGGGGGCGCGGTTTCAGTTCTTC. This sequence joins TRBV4-3 and TRBJ2-1; 10 bases are a match to TRBD2. The length of the CDR3 is 15 residues. V shed 1 base, J shed 13 bases, and the junction held 10 bases outside the gene matches. Per germline, CDR1 LGHNA and CDR2 YSLEER.

The rearrangement links TRBV9 to TRBJ1-1; TRBD1 agrees at 8 bases. This CDR3 comprises 13 residues. The V segment lost 3 bases and the J segment 4 bases; nucleotides outside the gene matches: 2. Germline CDR1 and CDR2: SGDLS and YYNGEE. This CDR3 is CASSGRGLTEAFF. The CDR3 DNA reads TGTGCCAGCAGCGGCAGGGGGCTCACTGAAGCTTTCTTT.

This clone was seen only a few times. The chain has TRBV7-9 and TRBJ1-2, with 9 positions matching TRBD1. The trim removed 0 bases at V and 4 bases at J, leaving 12 bases unmatched. In germline, CDR1 is SEHNR, CDR2 FQNEAQ (reference sequence). There are 18 residues in the CDR3. The CDR3 bases are TGTGCCAGCAGCTTAGCCCGGACAGGGGAGGAACGGAGCTATGGCTACACCTTC. Amino acids: CASSLARTGEERSYGYTF.

This rearrangement joins TRBV3-1 (or the pseudogene TRBV3-2) to TRBJ2-3; D might be TRBD2 (5 bases). CDR1 LGHDT and CDR2 YNNKEL come from the germline V gene (reference sequence). The CDR3 extends over 14 amino acids. Trimming left V 0 bases short and J 6 bases short, with 10 bases between. The chain's CDR3 is CASSQDRGVDTQYF. The CDR3 DNA is TGTGCCAGCAGCCAAGATCGGGGTGTGGATACGCAGTATTTT.

The chain is built from TRBV11-2 and TRBJ2-2, with D tentatively TRBD1 (6 bases). The V gene lost 2 bases and the J gene lost 0 bases, with 10 bases spanning the gap. CDR3 size: 16 residues. The germline V gene encodes CDR1 SGHAT and CDR2 FQNNGV. The CDR3 coding sequence is TGTGCCAGCAGCTTACATCCAGGGGCGAACACCGGGGAGCTGTTTTTT. As protein: CASSLHPGANTGELFF.

This chain joins TRBV2 and TRBJ1-5; 12 nucleotides align to TRBD1. Germline values: CDR1 SNHLY, CDR2 FYNNEI. The CDR3 extends over 17 amino acids. J lost 2 bases, V lost 6 bases, and 8 bases had no gene match. CDR3 DNA sequence: TGTGCCAGCAGATCCGGGACAGGGGGCTTTCGCAATCAGCCCCAGCATTTT. Residues: CASRSGTGGFRNQPQHF. The entire variable domain, with the rest obtained from reference TRBV2 and TRBJ1-5, is as follows: EPEVTQTPSHQVTQMGQEVILRCVPISNHLYFYWYRQILGQKVEFLVSFYNNEISEKSEIFDDQFSVERPDGSNFTLKIRSTKLEDSAMYFCASRSGTGGFRNQPQHFGDGTRLSIL.

The chain employs TRBV6-5 and TRBJ1-2, with TRBD1 matching over 10 bases. The germline CDR1 and CDR2 sequences are MNHEY and SVGAGI. This CDR3 has 14 residues. V lost 4 bases to trimming and J lost 8 bases; unmatched junction nucleotides: 7. This CDR3 is CASSSGTGARGYTF. CDR3 DNA: TGTGCCAGCAGTTCCGGGACAGGGGCGCGGGGCTACACCTTC.

The rearrangement links TRBV19 to TRBJ2-2; D is unresolved. This CDR3 contains 13 residues. V lost 4 bases to trimming and J lost 1 base, with 4 bases between them. Germline CDR1 is LNHDA and CDR2 is SQIVND (reference sequence). The chain's CDR3 is CASSKLNTGELFF. For the CDR3, the DNA is TGTGCCAGTAGTAAACTGAACACCGGGGAGCTGTTTTTT.

V gene TRBV7-9 combines with J gene TRBJ2-2, with a tentative D call TRBD1 (5 bases). Germline loops: CDR1 SEHNR, CDR2 FQNEAQ (reference sequence). Trimming shortened V by 1 base and J by 0 bases, and 12 bases separated the two germline ends. This CDR3 spans 17 amino acids. CDR3 in amino acids: CASSLEDSYTNTGELFF. The CDR3 nucleotides read TGTGCCAGCAGCTTAGAAGACAGCTATACGAACACCGGGGAGCTGTTTTTT. Complete variable domain (other parts from reference TRBV7-9 and TRBJ2-2): DTGVSQNPRHKITKRGQNVTFRCDPISEHNRLYWYRQTLGQGPEFLTYFQNEAQLEKSRLLSDRFSAERPKGSFSTLEIQRTEQGDSAMYLCASSLEDSYTNTGELFFGEGSRLTVL.

This chain links TRBV6-6 with TRBJ1-3; D gene uncertain. V was clipped by 5 bases and J by 3 bases, with 8 bases between them. CDR1 MNHNY and CDR2 SVGAGI come from the germline V gene (reference sequence). This CDR3 spans 13 amino acids. Here the CDR3 reads CASSMTSGNTIYF. Here the CDR3 DNA reads TGTGCCAGCAGTATGACTAGTGGAAACACCATATATTTT.